The rows below give T cell receptor beta chains drawn from one sample of a study of cytomegalovirus exposure and HLA in healthy donors. Some clones are missing from TCRdb's copy, which holds only in-frame ones; the method was immunoSEQ multiplex PCR. The sample includes about 160,000 clones, 77% of them seen just once. The sample consisted of PBMCs. These receptors were collected from a young man in good health and CMV-seropositive. Both conserved end residues are part of each CDR3. Fields, in order: V gene, clone size, D gene, J gene, CDR3 protein, CDR3 DNA. D genes are given only for firm matches. Rows may omit the clone size; those that give it use once, few, many or a size class.

V: TRBV6-5
size: NA
D: NA
J: TRBJ2-3
CDR3: CASTQGAGREDTQYF
DNA: TGTGCCAGCACTCAAGGGGCGGGGAGAGAAGATACGCAGTATTTT

V: TRBV18
size: NA
D: TRBD1
J: TRBJ1-6
CDR3: CASSPSDRDSPLHF
DNA: TGTGCCAGCTCACCATCCGACAGGGATTCACCCCTCCACTTT

V: TRBV7-6
size: NA
D: TRBD2
J: TRBJ2-3
CDR3: CASSPGGGLADTQYF
DNA: TGTGCCAGCAGCCCAGGCGGGGGGTTGGCAGATACGCAGTATTTT

V: TRBV27
size: NA
D: TRBD1
J: TRBJ1-5
CDR3: CASTSTGGNQPQHF
DNA: TGTGCCAGCACTTCGACAGGGGGGAATCAGCCCCAGCATTTT

V: TRBV12-5
size: NA
D: NA
J: TRBJ2-5
CDR3: CASRFDSGRETQYF
DNA: TGTGCTAGTCGGTTTGATTCCGGTCGGGAGACCCAGTACTTC

V: TRBV10-3
size: NA
D: NA
J: TRBJ1-6
CDR3: CAIKASVDNSPLHF
DNA: TGTGCCATCAAGGCCAGCGTAGATAATTCACCCCTCCACTTT

V: TRBV6-1
size: NA
D: TRBD2
J: TRBJ2-7
CDR3: CASNSLAGGSYEQYF
DNA: TGTGCCAGCAATTCTCTAGCGGGGGGTTCCTACGAGCAGTACTTC

V: TRBV5-1
size: NA
D: TRBD1
J: TRBJ2-1
CDR3: CASSWRDRAYNEQFF
DNA: TGCGCCAGCAGCTGGCGGGACAGGGCCTACAATGAGCAGTTCTTC

V: TRBV15
size: NA
D: TRBD1
J: TRBJ1-6
CDR3: CATSRGPGTENSPLHF
DNA: TGTGCCACCAGCAGAGGTCCCGGGACAGAGAATTCACCCCTCCACTTT

V: TRBV4-3
size: few
D: NA
J: TRBJ2-3
CDR3: CASSQGPGTDTQYF
DNA: TGCGCCAGCAGCCAAGGCCCCGGGACAGATACGCAGTATTTT

V: TRBV9
size: NA
D: TRBD2
J: TRBJ2-1
CDR3: CASSASGGAAYNEQFF
DNA: TGTGCCAGCAGCGCAAGCGGGGGGGCGGCCTACAATGAGCAGTTCTTC

V: TRBV5-1
size: NA
D: NA
J: TRBJ2-1
CDR3: CASSLESFGNEQFF
DNA: TGCGCCAGCAGCTTGGAATCGTTCGGCAATGAGCAGTTCTTC

V: TRBV28
size: NA
D: TRBD2
J: TRBJ2-1
CDR3: CASRPSSAGGDNEQFF
DNA: TGTGCCAGCAGACCTTCCTCAGCGGGGGGGGACAATGAGCAGTTCTTC

V: TRBV5-4
size: once
D: NA
J: TRBJ1-6
CDR3: CASSRGGASYNSPLHF
DNA: TGTGCCAGCTCTAGGGGGGGCGCTTCCTATAATTCACCCCTCCACTTT

V: TRBV14
size: once
D: NA
J: TRBJ2-3
CDR3: CASSQDRGWGFGSTDTQYF
DNA: TGTGCCAGCAGCCAAGATCGAGGTTGGGGCTTTGGCAGCACAGATACGCAGTATTTT

V: TRBV11-2
size: NA
D: NA
J: TRBJ1-4
CDR3: CASSSWRGARANEKLFF
DNA: TGTGCCAGCAGCTCATGGCGGGGGGCGAGAGCTAATGAAAAACTGTTTTTT

V: TRBV7-2
size: few
D: TRBD1
J: TRBJ2-4
CDR3: CASSFGVGGGNIQYF
DNA: TGTGCCAGCAGCTTCGGGGTAGGGGGCGGAAACATTCAGTACTTC

V: TRBV4-3
size: once
D: TRBD2
J: TRBJ2-1
CDR3: CASSQEGVAGAASQFF
DNA: TGCGCCAGCAGCCAAGAAGGAGTAGCGGGGGCTGCGAGCCAGTTCTTC

V: TRBV4-1
size: NA
D: TRBD1
J: TRBJ1-6
CDR3: CASSQDRTGESNSPLHF
DNA: TGCGCCAGCAGCCAAGATCGAACAGGGGAGAGTAATTCACCCCTCCACTTT

V: TRBV6-1
size: NA
D: NA
J: TRBJ1-1
CDR3: CASSEARGGTEAFF
DNA: TGTGCCAGCAGTGAAGCGCGGGGGGGGACTGAAGCTTTCTTT

V: TRBV7-6
size: NA
D: NA
J: TRBJ1-1
CDR3: CASSSPEMNTEAFF
DNA: TGTGCCAGCAGCTCCCCTGAGATGAACACTGAAGCTTTCTTT

V: TRBV5-4
size: NA
D: TRBD1
J: TRBJ2-3
CDR3: CASSDPGQGVLDTQYF
DNA: TGTGCCAGCAGCGATCCGGGACAGGGTGTTTTAGATACGCAGTATTTT

V: TRBV2
size: few
D: NA
J: TRBJ1-3
CDR3: CASSAGGGNTIYF
DNA: TGTGCCAGCAGTGCGGGGGGTGGAAACACCATATATTTT

V: TRBV7-9
size: NA
D: NA
J: TRBJ2-7
CDR3: CASSDHSRALGYEQYF
DNA: TGTGCCAGCAGCGACCACTCCAGGGCCCTGGGGTACGAGCAGTACTTC

V: TRBV7-9
size: NA
D: NA
J: TRBJ1-2
CDR3: CASTRQVQNYGYTF
DNA: TGTGCCAGCACCAGACAGGTCCAGAACTATGGCTACACCTTC

V: TRBV6-5
size: NA
D: TRBD2
J: TRBJ2-1
CDR3: CASSSFGGAYNEQFF
DNA: TGTGCCAGCAGTTCGTTCGGGGGGGCCTACAATGAGCAGTTCTTC

V: TRBV6-1
size: NA
D: NA
J: TRBJ2-7
CDR3: CASSGGDSSYEQYF
DNA: TGTGCCAGCAGTGGGGGGGACAGTTCGTACGAGCAGTACTTC

V: TRBV19
size: few
D: NA
J: TRBJ1-2
CDR3: CASSLPGDGYTF
DNA: TGTGCCAGTAGCCTGCCAGGGGACGGCTACACCTTC

V: TRBV5-1
size: NA
D: TRBD1
J: TRBJ1-5
CDR3: CASSYQDREGNQPQHF
DNA: TGCGCCAGCAGCTACCAGGACAGGGAGGGCAATCAGCCCCAGCATTTT

V: TRBV4-1
size: NA
D: NA
J: TRBJ1-4
CDR3: CASSQETGKNNEKLFF
DNA: TGCGCCAGCAGCCAAGAAACAGGGAAGAATAATGAAAAACTGTTTTTT

V: TRBV7-3
size: few
D: NA
J: TRBJ1-5
CDR3: CASSPGGNQPQHF
DNA: TGTGCCAGCAGCCCGGGAGGCAATCAGCCCCAGCATTTT

V: TRBV5-1
size: NA
D: TRBD1
J: TRBJ1-4
CDR3: CASSLTGESNEKLFF
DNA: TGCGCCAGCAGCTTGACAGGGGAGTCTAATGAAAAACTGTTTTTT

V: TRBV20-1
size: NA
D: TRBD1
J: TRBJ2-5
CDR3: CSATGGETQYF
DNA: TGCAGTGCAACAGGGGGGGAGACCCAGTACTTC

V: TRBV10-3
size: NA
D: TRBD1
J: TRBJ2-7
CDR3: CAISETTGGQYF
DNA: TGTGCCATCAGTGAGACGACAGGGGGGCAGTACTTC

V: TRBV5-5
size: NA
D: NA
J: TRBJ2-1
CDR3: CASSSYNEQFF
DNA: TGTGCCAGCAGCTCTTACAATGAGCAGTTCTTC

V: TRBV13
size: NA
D: NA
J: TRBJ2-2
CDR3: CASSFRGELFF
DNA: TGTGCCAGCAGCTTCCGGGGGGAGCTGTTTTTT

V: TRBV27
size: NA
D: NA
J: TRBJ1-5
CDR3: CASKTSYSNQPQHF
DNA: TGTGCCAGCAAGACATCTTATAGCAATCAGCCCCAGCATTTT

V: TRBV19
size: NA
D: TRBD1
J: TRBJ2-5
CDR3: CASSLAGGQETQYF
DNA: TGTGCCAGTAGTTTGGCAGGGGGCCAGGAGACCCAGTACTTC

V: TRBV6-6
size: NA
D: NA
J: TRBJ2-3
CDR3: CASSYPSRTDTQYF
DNA: TGTGCCAGCAGTTACCCCTCTCGCACAGATACGCAGTATTTT

V: TRBV9
size: NA
D: TRBD2
J: TRBJ2-1
CDR3: CASSPWTSGGRDNEQFF
DNA: TGTGCCAGCAGCCCTTGGACTAGCGGGGGAAGGGACAATGAGCAGTTCTTC

V: TRBV6-1
size: NA
D: NA
J: TRBJ1-5
CDR3: CASSEGTRYSNQPQHF
DNA: TGTGCCAGCAGTGAAGGGACACGTTATAGCAATCAGCCCCAGCATTTT